The table lists the clone carrying this TCR beta chain with a few counts. These data originate in a study of blood T cell repertoires in COVID-19. Study context: Spain, Italy and the United States supplied samples that represented acute and convalescent COVID-19. In each case, the material was cDNA or gDNA derived from T cells, B-cell-depleted T cells, or PBMCs.

The CDR3 loop spans 13 amino acids. With 5 bases clipped from V and 6 bases from J, the junction kept 5 bases outside the gene matches. Germline V CDR1 and CDR2: KGHDR, SFDVKD. In the study's own analysis: Amplified reference gene primers provided the basis for estimating nucleated cell counts. Assay: immunoSEQ multiplex PCR; the TCRdb copy retains only in-frame clones and omits some. The D gene and trimming were derived from the DNA, and the V and J assignments and clone size from that table. The sample gives 300,000 to 350,000 clones, 90% of which show up once; 1% is in the top ten. Those enrolled in Seattle joined during active infection and were followed longitudinally afterward.

Sequenced material: peripheral blood. V usage is TRBV24-1 and J usage is TRBJ2-7; 8 bases line up with TRBD1. The sequence was collected from a woman in her thirties or forties with COVID-19, enrolled during active disease. CDR3 sequence: CATSVQGASEQYF. As DNA, the CDR3 is TGTGCCACCAGTGTCCAGGGGGCGTCCGAGCAGTACTTC.